These 9 T cell receptor beta chains came from one sample sequenced in a study of PD-L1 blockade in urothelial cancer. The method was immunoSEQ multiplex PCR; TCRdb's version includes in-frame clones alone and lacks a portion of them. In the table there are some 45,000 clones, around 89% of which are singletons. The sample consisted of PBMCs, taken around atezolizumab (anti-PD-L1) treatment. The receptors come from a man of 80 years or more with urothelial cancer.

The V call is TRBV27, the J call TRBJ2-7; possibly TRBD1 for D (5 bases). V was cut by 1 base and J by 0 bases, with 13 bases left in between. CDR1 and CDR2 (germline): MNHEY, SMNVEV (reference sequence). The CDR3 is 16 residues long. CDR3 DNA sequence: TGTGCCAGCAGTTTATTAGGGGCCCAGAGCTCCTACGAGCAGTACTTC. It yields the protein CASSLLGAQSSYEQYF.

The table lists this clone with a count of one. This chain connects TRBV5-1 to TRBJ1-6; 10 bases map to TRBD1. Unmatched junction bases numbered 3, after V lost 4 bases and J lost 5 bases. In germline, CDR1 is SGHRS, CDR2 YFSETQ. This CDR3 is 15 amino acids long. CDR3 DNA sequence: TGCGCCAGCAGCCATGGGACAGGGGATAATTCACCCCTCCACTTT. This sequence encodes CASSHGTGDNSPLHF.

CDR3 in DNA: TGTGCCAGCGCAAGGGGCTCTGGGGCCAACGTCCTGACTTTC. Translation gives CASARGSGANVLTF. The chain uses TRBV25-1 and TRBJ2-6, with D possibly being TRBD1 (5 bases). Trimming left V 8 bases short and J 0 bases short, with 8 bases between. This CDR3 region has 14 residues. The germline V gene has CDR1 MGHDK and CDR2 SYGVNS.

This chain joins TRBV5-1 and TRBJ2-1, with 11 bases that match TRBD2. CDR3 length: 15 amino acids. Losses at the gene ends were 0 bases for V and 5 bases for J; bases not matched to a gene: 1. Germline V gives CDR1 SGHRS, CDR2 YFSETQ. This CDR3 reads CASSLVAGGDNEQFF. For the CDR3, the DNA is TGCGCCAGCAGCTTGGTAGCGGGAGGGGACAATGAGCAGTTCTTC.

The V gene is TRBV5-8, the J gene TRBJ2-7; 14 nucleotides agree with TRBD2. The germline CDR1 and CDR2 sequences are SGHTS and YDEGEE. Losses at the gene ends were 5 bases for V and 4 bases for J; bases not matched to a gene: 8. The CDR3 extends over 16 amino acids. CDR3 sequence: CASRTGTSGSRYEQYF. The DNA for the CDR3 is TGTGCCAGCAGGACGGGGACTAGCGGGAGTAGGTACGAGCAGTACTTC. Using reference TRBV5-8 and TRBJ2-7 for the parts outside the CDR3, the full variable domain is EAGVTQSPTHLIKTRGQQATLRCSPISGHTSVYWYQQALGLGLQFLLWYDEGEERNRGNFPPRFSGRQFPNYSSELNVNALELEDSALYLCASRTGTSGSRYEQYFGPGTRLTVT.

The chain couples TRBV27 to TRBJ1-4, with 7 bases lining up with TRBD1. Germline assignment: CDR1 MNHEY and CDR2 SMNVEV (reference sequence). CDR3 size: 14 residues. Trimming took 8 bases from V and 1 from J; bases not matched to a gene: 4. Here the CDR3 DNA reads TGTGCCAGCTGTCGACAGGGAACTAATGAAAAACTGTTTTTT. Its translation: CASCRQGTNEKLFF.

This clone was recorded only once. The CDR3 nucleotides are TGTGCCAGCCGGGTACAGGCGGCGAGCTATGGCTACACCTTC. Amino acid sequence: CASRVQAASYGYTF. This chain links TRBV28 with TRBJ1-2; TRBD1 is a possible D gene (5 bases). In germline, CDR1 is MDHEN, CDR2 SYDVKM. The CDR3 is made up of 14 amino acids. V was trimmed by 8 bases and J by 4 bases, leaving 17 bases between them.

This rearrangement joins TRBV10-3 to TRBJ1-1; D may be TRBD1 (5 bases). CDR3 length: 13 amino acids. Per the germline V gene, CDR1 is ENHRY and CDR2 is SYGVKD. V was pared by 5 bases and J by 1 base, with 8 bases between. CDR3 nucleotide sequence: TGTGCCATCAGTTCGGACAAGAACACTGAAGCTTTCTTT. Its protein product is CAISSDKNTEAFF.

The chain employs TRBV25-1 and TRBJ1-1; no definite D call. V lost 2 bases and J 2 bases, leaving 12 bases between the germline ends. CDR3 length: 15 residues. CDR1 and CDR2 (germline): MGHDK, SYGVNS. The CDR3 spells CASSEERSLNTEAFF. In DNA form, the CDR3 reads TGTGCCAGCAGTGAAGAACGGAGCCTAAACACTGAAGCTTTCTTT. Together with reference TRBV25-1 and TRBJ1-1, the CDR3 gives the full variable domain: EADIYQTPRYLVIGTGKKITLECSQTMGHDKMYWYQQDPGMELHLIHYSYGVNSTEKGDLSSESTVSRIRTEHFPLTLESARPSHTSQYLCASSEERSLNTEAFFGQGTRLTVV.